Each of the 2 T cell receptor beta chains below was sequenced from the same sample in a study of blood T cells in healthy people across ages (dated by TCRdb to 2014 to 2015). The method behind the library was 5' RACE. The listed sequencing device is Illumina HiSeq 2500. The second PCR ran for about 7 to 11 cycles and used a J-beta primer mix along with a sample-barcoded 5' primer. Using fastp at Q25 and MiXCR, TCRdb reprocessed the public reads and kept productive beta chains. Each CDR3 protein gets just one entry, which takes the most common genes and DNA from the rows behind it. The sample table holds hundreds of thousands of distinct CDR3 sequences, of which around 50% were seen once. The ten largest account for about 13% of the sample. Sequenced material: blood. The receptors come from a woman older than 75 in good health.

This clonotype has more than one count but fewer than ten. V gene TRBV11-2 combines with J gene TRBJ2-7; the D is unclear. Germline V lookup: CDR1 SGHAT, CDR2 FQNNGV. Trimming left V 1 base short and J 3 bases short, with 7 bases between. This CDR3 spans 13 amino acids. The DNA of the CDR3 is TGTGCCAGCAGCTTAGGTCCAGGCTACGAGCAGTACTTC. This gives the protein CASSLGPGYEQYF.

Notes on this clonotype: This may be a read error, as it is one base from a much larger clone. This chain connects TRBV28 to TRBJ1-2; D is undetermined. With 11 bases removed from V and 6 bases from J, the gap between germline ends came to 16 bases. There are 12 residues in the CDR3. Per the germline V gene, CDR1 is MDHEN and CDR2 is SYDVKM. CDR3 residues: CAGNRSGNGYTF. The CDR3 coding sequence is TGTGCCGGCAACCGGTCGGGGAATGGCTACACCTTC.